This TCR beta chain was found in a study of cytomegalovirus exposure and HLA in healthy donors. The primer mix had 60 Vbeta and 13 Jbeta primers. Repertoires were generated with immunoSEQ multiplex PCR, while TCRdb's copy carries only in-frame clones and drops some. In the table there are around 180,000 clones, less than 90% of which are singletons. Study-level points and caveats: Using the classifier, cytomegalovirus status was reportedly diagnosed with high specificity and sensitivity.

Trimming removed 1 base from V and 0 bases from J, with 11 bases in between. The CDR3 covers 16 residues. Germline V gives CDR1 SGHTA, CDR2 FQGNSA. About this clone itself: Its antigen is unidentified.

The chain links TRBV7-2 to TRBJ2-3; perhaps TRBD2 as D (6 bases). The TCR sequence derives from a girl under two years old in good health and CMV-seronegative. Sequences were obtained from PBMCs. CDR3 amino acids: CASSLVAGPSTDTQYF. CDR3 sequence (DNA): TGTGCCAGCAGCTTAGTGGCGGGACCTAGCACAGATACGCAGTATTTT.